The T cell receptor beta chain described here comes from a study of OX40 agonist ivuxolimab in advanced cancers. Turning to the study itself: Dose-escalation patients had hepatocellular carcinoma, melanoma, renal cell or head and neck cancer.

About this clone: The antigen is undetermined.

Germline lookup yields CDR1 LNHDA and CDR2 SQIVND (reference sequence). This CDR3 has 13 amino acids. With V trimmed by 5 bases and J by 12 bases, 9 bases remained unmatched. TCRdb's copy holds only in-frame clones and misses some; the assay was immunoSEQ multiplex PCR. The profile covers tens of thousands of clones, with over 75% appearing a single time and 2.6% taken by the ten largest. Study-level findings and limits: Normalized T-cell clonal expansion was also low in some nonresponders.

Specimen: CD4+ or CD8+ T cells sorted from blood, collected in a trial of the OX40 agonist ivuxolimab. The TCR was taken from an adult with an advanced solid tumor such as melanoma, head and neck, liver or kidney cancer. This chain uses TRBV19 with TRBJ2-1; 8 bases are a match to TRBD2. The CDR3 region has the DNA TGTGCCAGTAGTCAGGGGACTAGGGTTGGGCAGTTCTTC. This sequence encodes CASSQGTRVGQFF.